This TCR beta chain was sequenced in a study of T-cell memory formation after mild COVID-19. Findings and caveats of the study: Clones contracting over day 15 to 85 were CD4/CD8 balanced, with later expanders leaning CD4+. Cross-reactive memory apparently joined, as some responding clones appeared in pre-infection memory.

CDR3 length equals 14 residues. After removal of 0 bases from V and 3 bases from J, the junction contained 3 bases not matched to a gene. The germline gives CDR1 GTSNPN, CDR2 SVGIG (reference sequence). This clonotype was seen a handful of times. What it binds is unknown. TCRdb passed the 5' RACE reads through MiXCR, listing each CDR3 protein once. This sample has roughly 120,000 distinct CDR3 sequences; approximately 21% occur once, and the top ten carry roughly two fifths. The sample comprised PBMCs or a T cell subset sorted from them (not recorded which). The source of this sequence is a man younger than 30 who had mild COVID-19 (a few samples of this study predate the infection). Cell type and time point are not known. V usage is TRBV30 and J usage is TRBJ2-7; 9 bases agree with TRBD1. The CDR3 reads CAWSVTGGNYEQYF. The CDR3 coding sequence is TGTGCCTGGAGTGTCACAGGGGGCAACTACGAGCAGTACTTC.